The clone carrying this T cell receptor (beta chain) was detected only a few times. Its antigen remains unidentified. The CDR3 has 14 residues. The V gene end was trimmed by 6 bases and the J gene end by 4 bases; junction bases not matched to a gene: 8. Per the germline V gene, CDR1 is MNHEY and CDR2 is SVGAGI. Study results and limitations: Larger-cohort validation covered only one TCR beta V-J rearrangement.

Semi-nested PCR with Nested Universal Primer A followed constant-region reverse priming of full-length variable regions. TCRdb re-called the 5' RACE reads with MiXCR, one entry per CDR3 protein. Here the sample spans 50,000 to 75,000 distinct CDR3 sequences, about 22% being singletons. This chain connects TRBV6-5 to TRBJ2-5, with 7 bases lining up with TRBD1. This clonotype was sampled from a female donor with breast cancer. The specimen sequenced was memory CD4+ T cells sorted from a lymph node. The subset: memory CD4+ T cells, CD4+CD45RO+CD25-. CDR3 in DNA: TGTGCCAGCAGAGGACACGACAGGGCAGAGACCCAGTACTTC. Encoded protein: CASRGHDRAETQYF.